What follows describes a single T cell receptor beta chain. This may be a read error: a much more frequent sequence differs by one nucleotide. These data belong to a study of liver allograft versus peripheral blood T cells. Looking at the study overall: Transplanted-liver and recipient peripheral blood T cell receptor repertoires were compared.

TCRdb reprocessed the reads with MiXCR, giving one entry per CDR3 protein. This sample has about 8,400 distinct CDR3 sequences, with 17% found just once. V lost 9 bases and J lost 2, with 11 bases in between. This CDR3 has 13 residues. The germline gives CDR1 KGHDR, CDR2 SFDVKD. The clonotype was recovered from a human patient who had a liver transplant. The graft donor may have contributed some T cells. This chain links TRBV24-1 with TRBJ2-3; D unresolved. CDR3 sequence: CATRVDHTDTQYF. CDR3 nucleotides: TGTGCCACCCGCGTAGATCACACAGATACGCAGTATTTT.